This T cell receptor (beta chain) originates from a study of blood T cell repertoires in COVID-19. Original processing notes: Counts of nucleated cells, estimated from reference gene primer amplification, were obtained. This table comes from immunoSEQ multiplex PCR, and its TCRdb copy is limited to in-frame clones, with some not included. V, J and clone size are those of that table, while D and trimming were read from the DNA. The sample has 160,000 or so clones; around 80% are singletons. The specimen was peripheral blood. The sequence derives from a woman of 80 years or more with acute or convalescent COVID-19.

CDR3 sequence: CASSPSRTGRGGYTF. The DNA for the CDR3 is TGCGCCAGCAGCCCATCCCGGACAGGGCGGGGAGGCTACACCTTC. The chain links TRBV4-3 to TRBJ1-2; 8 positions match TRBD1. V shed 4 bases and J 8 bases; nucleotides not matched to a gene: 12. Germline assignment: CDR1 LGHNA and CDR2 YSLEER. The CDR3 has 15 residues.